This is a list of T cell receptor beta chains from one sample in a study of T cell responses to AZD1222 COVID-19 vaccine. Only in-frame clones appear in the TCRdb table, and some are missing; sequencing was by immunoSEQ multiplex PCR. The data hold 90,000 to 110,000 clones, with 88% observed a single time. Sequenced here: peripheral blood, sampled on day 0 of MenACWY control vaccination. These receptors all come from an adult in good health. CDR3s include the opening cysteine and the closing phenylalanine or tryptophan. A D gene is named only where the DNA matches it firmly. Clone size, where shown, is once, few, many, or a class for clones that have expanded.

D gene: NA
J gene: TRBJ1-6
clone size: NA
V gene: TRBV5-1
CDR3 protein: CASSLAIAGSPLHF
CDR3 DNA: TGCGCCAGCAGCTTGGCAATAGCGGGTTCACCCCTCCACTTT

D gene: NA
J gene: TRBJ2-7
clone size: NA
V gene: TRBV6-2/TRBV6-3
CDR3 protein: CASSFRDYEQYF
CDR3 DNA: TGTGCCAGCAGTTTCCGGGACTACGAGCAGTACTTC

D gene: TRBD1
J gene: TRBJ2-5
clone size: NA
V gene: TRBV5-4
CDR3 protein: CASSLLGQGAGETQYF
CDR3 DNA: TGTGCCAGCAGCTTATTGGGGCAGGGGGCCGGCGAGACCCAGTACTTC

D gene: NA
J gene: TRBJ1-5
clone size: NA
V gene: TRBV28
CDR3 protein: CASSLTQPQHF
CDR3 DNA: TGTGCCAGCAGCCTGACCCAGCCCCAGCATTTT

D gene: NA
J gene: TRBJ2-7
clone size: NA
V gene: TRBV15
CDR3 protein: CATSFSPDPYEQYF
CDR3 DNA: TGTGCCACCAGTTTCTCGCCTGACCCCTACGAGCAGTACTTC

D gene: NA
J gene: TRBJ1-1
clone size: NA
V gene: TRBV4-1
CDR3 protein: CASKHTGGGTNTEAFF
CDR3 DNA: TGCGCCAGCAAGCATACCGGGGGGGGCACGAACACTGAAGCTTTCTTT

D gene: TRBD1
J gene: TRBJ2-2
clone size: NA
V gene: TRBV11-1
CDR3 protein: CASSSRDRANTGELFF
CDR3 DNA: TGTGCCAGCAGCTCCCGGGACAGGGCTAACACCGGGGAGCTGTTTTTT

D gene: TRBD2
J gene: TRBJ2-2
clone size: NA
V gene: TRBV7-2
CDR3 protein: CASSFKRGNTGELFF
CDR3 DNA: TGTGCCAGCAGCTTCAAGCGGGGGAACACCGGGGAGCTGTTTTTT

D gene: TRBD1
J gene: TRBJ2-7
clone size: NA
V gene: TRBV30
CDR3 protein: CAWNSGTGAYEQYF
CDR3 DNA: TGTGCCTGGAACTCTGGGACAGGGGCCTACGAGCAGTACTTC

D gene: NA
J gene: TRBJ1-2
clone size: NA
V gene: TRBV3-1/TRBV3-2
CDR3 protein: CASSQERAGLFGYTF
CDR3 DNA: TGTGCCAGCAGCCAAGAACGAGCAGGGTTGTTTGGCTACACCTTC

D gene: TRBD1
J gene: TRBJ1-2
clone size: NA
V gene: TRBV6-5
CDR3 protein: CASRRGTGNYGYTF
CDR3 DNA: TGTGCCAGCAGAAGAGGGACAGGGAACTATGGCTACACCTTC

D gene: TRBD2
J gene: TRBJ2-1
clone size: NA
V gene: TRBV28
CDR3 protein: CASSLRGRRRNEQFF
CDR3 DNA: TGTGCCAGCAGTTTACGCGGGAGAAGGAGGAATGAGCAGTTCTTC

D gene: TRBD2
J gene: TRBJ2-5
clone size: NA
V gene: TRBV5-1
CDR3 protein: CASSPGTSGSGEETQYF
CDR3 DNA: TGCGCCAGCAGCCCGGGGACTAGCGGGAGTGGGGAAGAGACCCAGTACTTC

D gene: TRBD2
J gene: TRBJ2-7
clone size: NA
V gene: TRBV24-1
CDR3 protein: CATPTWTSGDFYEQYF
CDR3 DNA: TGTGCCACCCCAACCTGGACTAGCGGGGACTTTTACGAGCAGTACTTC

D gene: NA
J gene: TRBJ1-3
clone size: NA
V gene: TRBV4-1
CDR3 protein: CASSQVYSKGNTIYF
CDR3 DNA: TGCGCCAGCAGCCAAGTTTACAGTAAGGGAAACACCATATATTTT

D gene: NA
J gene: TRBJ2-7
clone size: NA
V gene: TRBV27
CDR3 protein: CASTSGGEGTREQYF
CDR3 DNA: TGTGCCAGCACATCGGGTGGAGAAGGGACGCGAGAGCAGTACTTC

D gene: NA
J gene: TRBJ2-5
clone size: NA
V gene: TRBV6-5
CDR3 protein: CASSPGYQETQYF
CDR3 DNA: TGTGCCAGCAGCCCAGGGTACCAAGAGACCCAGTACTTC

D gene: NA
J gene: TRBJ1-2
clone size: once
V gene: TRBV6-5
CDR3 protein: CASSYSKTGINGYTF
CDR3 DNA: TGTGCCAGCAGTTACTCGAAAACAGGGATCAATGGCTACACCTTC

D gene: NA
J gene: TRBJ2-7
clone size: NA
V gene: TRBV9
CDR3 protein: CASSVGLALYYEQYF
CDR3 DNA: TGTGCCAGCAGCGTAGGACTCGCCCTTTACTACGAGCAGTACTTC

D gene: NA
J gene: TRBJ2-7
clone size: once
V gene: TRBV5-1
CDR3 protein: CASSFGWVGSYEQYF
CDR3 DNA: TGCGCCAGCAGCTTTGGGTGGGTGGGTTCCTACGAGCAGTACTTC

D gene: NA
J gene: TRBJ1-6
clone size: NA
V gene: TRBV27
CDR3 protein: CASSLRSGVNSPLHF
CDR3 DNA: TGTGCCAGCAGTTTAAGGTCAGGGGTGAATTCACCCCTCCACTTT

D gene: NA
J gene: TRBJ2-3
clone size: NA
V gene: TRBV3-1/TRBV3-2
CDR3 protein: CASSQGPSGADTQYF
CDR3 DNA: TGTGCCAGCAGCCAAGGTCCGTCGGGGGCAGATACGCAGTATTTT

D gene: NA
J gene: TRBJ1-1
clone size: NA
V gene: TRBV3-1/TRBV3-2
CDR3 protein: CASRQLAYTEAFF
CDR3 DNA: TGTGCCAGCAGGCAGTTGGCGTACACTGAAGCTTTCTTT

D gene: TRBD1
J gene: TRBJ1-3
clone size: NA
V gene: TRBV7-6
CDR3 protein: CASSPGTGQGNTIYF
CDR3 DNA: TGTGCCAGCAGCCCAGGGACAGGGCAAGGAAACACCATATATTTT

D gene: TRBD2
J gene: TRBJ2-5
clone size: NA
V gene: TRBV9
CDR3 protein: CASSVATGGVVETQYF
CDR3 DNA: TGTGCCAGCAGCGTAGCTACGGGGGGTGTCGTGGAGACCCAGTACTTC

D gene: NA
J gene: TRBJ1-1
clone size: NA
V gene: TRBV5-1
CDR3 protein: CASSLQSQSNTEAFF
CDR3 DNA: TGCGCCAGCAGCTTGCAGAGTCAGTCGAACACTGAAGCTTTCTTT

D gene: TRBD1
J gene: TRBJ2-7
clone size: once
V gene: TRBV19
CDR3 protein: CASSIASRGSSYEQYF
CDR3 DNA: TGTGCCAGTAGTATAGCAAGCAGGGGGAGCTCCTACGAGCAGTACTTC

D gene: TRBD2
J gene: TRBJ2-7
clone size: once
V gene: TRBV28
CDR3 protein: CASRQGTSYEQYF
CDR3 DNA: TGTGCCAGCAGGCAAGGGACTAGCTACGAGCAGTACTTC

D gene: NA
J gene: TRBJ1-5
clone size: once
V gene: TRBV5-5
CDR3 protein: CASSFIDSNQPQHF
CDR3 DNA: TGTGCCAGCAGCTTTATAGATAGCAATCAGCCCCAGCATTTT

D gene: TRBD1
J gene: TRBJ2-5
clone size: NA
V gene: TRBV11-3
CDR3 protein: CASSSTGGGETQYF
CDR3 DNA: TGTGCCAGCAGCTCAACAGGGGGCGGAGAGACCCAGTACTTC

D gene: NA
J gene: TRBJ1-2
clone size: NA
V gene: TRBV28
CDR3 protein: CACFDSRSNYGYTF
CDR3 DNA: TGTGCCTGCTTTGACAGTCGATCAAACTATGGCTACACCTTC

D gene: TRBD2
J gene: TRBJ2-1
clone size: NA
V gene: TRBV6-1
CDR3 protein: CASSELAGGPGEQFF
CDR3 DNA: TGTGCCAGCAGTGAGCTAGCGGGGGGGCCCGGAGAGCAGTTCTTC

D gene: NA
J gene: TRBJ1-3
clone size: NA
V gene: TRBV4-3
CDR3 protein: CASSPAAVGSGNTIYF
CDR3 DNA: TGCGCCAGCAGCCCCGCCGCGGTGGGCTCCGGAAACACCATATATTTT

D gene: NA
J gene: TRBJ1-1
clone size: NA
V gene: TRBV7-2
CDR3 protein: CASSIGTGLAEAFF
CDR3 DNA: TGTGCCAGCAGCATTGGAACGGGCCTGGCTGAAGCTTTCTTT

D gene: NA
J gene: TRBJ1-1
clone size: NA
V gene: TRBV27
CDR3 protein: CASSPGAAVNTEAFF
CDR3 DNA: TGTGCCAGCAGCCCTGGGGCCGCCGTGAACACTGAAGCTTTCTTT

D gene: NA
J gene: TRBJ2-7
clone size: NA
V gene: TRBV28
CDR3 protein: CASSSPGYGSYEQYF
CDR3 DNA: TGTGCCAGCAGTTCTCCAGGGTATGGGTCCTACGAGCAGTACTTC

D gene: TRBD1
J gene: TRBJ1-3
clone size: NA
V gene: TRBV9
CDR3 protein: CASSVGGTGHSGNTIYF
CDR3 DNA: TGTGCCAGCAGCGTAGGAGGGACAGGGCACTCTGGAAACACCATATATTTT

D gene: NA
J gene: TRBJ1-2
clone size: NA
V gene: TRBV4-3
CDR3 protein: CASSQREGRLGGYTF
CDR3 DNA: TGCGCCAGCAGCCAGAGGGAGGGGCGCCTGGGTGGCTACACCTTC

D gene: NA
J gene: TRBJ1-2
clone size: NA
V gene: TRBV7-2
CDR3 protein: CASSIGQLRYGYTF
CDR3 DNA: TGTGCCAGCAGCATTGGACAACTGCGATATGGCTACACCTTC

D gene: NA
J gene: TRBJ2-4
clone size: NA
V gene: TRBV19
CDR3 protein: CASSIIAGPDKNIQYF
CDR3 DNA: TGTGCCAGTAGTATAATCGCGGGGCCGGACAAAAACATTCAGTACTTC